Reported below is one T cell receptor (beta chain). This clonotype occurred a few times. The target of this receptor is not known. No much larger clone exists at a distance of one base, and base qualities are not known. Library preparation used 5' RACE. Sequencing took place on an Illumina HiSeq 2500. A second PCR of roughly 6 to 12 cycles was run with a J-beta primer mix and a sample-barcoded 5' primer. A unique molecular identifier was introduced onto each TCR beta cDNA molecule by a template-switch 5' adaptor carrying 12 random nucleotides. Each sample yielded at least 2.5 million CDR3-containing paired-end reads. First-strand cDNA synthesis was performed from all RNA using the Mint cDNA synthesis kit, with priming by a TRBC-specific oligonucleotide. Following uracil-DNA glycosylase treatment, all cDNA underwent a first 18-cycle PCR with the universal primers M1SS and BC2_uni_R. In the original analysis: Each sample was normalized by randomly selecting 1 million high-quality reads, each carrying a distinct molecular identifier. Reads with shared molecular identifiers were discarded instead of being binned into consensus sequences. MiTCR, with a Q25 quality threshold and the strictest error-elimination algorithm, was used for CDR3 identification, clonotype clustering and error correction. A nonparametric unseen species model using Euler transformation provided a lower-bound estimate of total TCR beta diversity. TCRdb reanalyzed the raw reads on its own, using fastp at Q25 for trimming and MiXCR for clone calling, and kept in-frame beta chains. Here each entry gathers all rows of one CDR3 protein and keeps the most common genes and DNA. TCRdb's processing, not the authors', yielded these V and J calls. For this sample the table gives about 800,000 distinct CDR3 sequences, of which over 45% were detected only once. The ten biggest clones cover roughly 22% of the sample.

These data are taken from a study of blood T cells in healthy people across ages (dated by TCRdb to between 2015 and 2016). Regarding the study in general: In model experiments, template switching captured about one uniquely barcoded TCR beta cDNA molecule for every two T cells. Age-related changes in TCR beta repertoire diversity were measured in the study by deep sequencing normalized with unique cDNA molecular identifiers. The donors were divided into four age groups: young (average 16 years), middle-aged (around 37), aged (under 70) and long-lived (nearly 85). To avoid experimental bias, donors of different ages were spread randomly across the sequencing lanes. Two additional independent replicas of 1 million unique cDNA reads from the same blood draw were analyzed for two donors (one aged 18 to 30 and one aged 80 or older).

V gives up 2 bases and J gives up 1 base, and the segment between their germline ends measures 16 bases. From a lookup of the germline V gene (reference sequence), CDR1 and CDR2 are SGHKS and YYEKEE. From its cysteine to its phenylalanine, the CDR3 spans 17 amino acids. The kept DNA is CDR3 alone, 51 bases in frame from the first base. Study-wide findings and limitations: Observed TCR beta diversity per million T cells fell roughly linearly with age, and a significant reduction was already apparent by age roughly 40. Compared with the aged group, the long-lived group had more naive CD4+ T cells, fewer expanded clones and increased TCR diversity, a pattern suggesting age selection. Conclusive comparison of naive and antigen-experienced compartments was prevented by the profiling of bulk unsorted PBMCs. Observed TCR beta diversity correlated strongly with the percentage of naive T cells measured by flow cytometry. Because donor CMV infection status was unknown, age-related changes in expanded clonotypes were potentially confounded. Estimates of total diversity from one million sequenced T cells were regarded as lower bounds and underestimates.

Systemically healthy Caucasian individuals from Russia, some 40 in total and aged about 6 to 100 years, were included as donors. Each donor gave 8 to 10 milliliters of peripheral blood, collected into EDTA-treated Vacutainer tubes. Ficoll-Paque density-gradient centrifugation was used to isolate PBMCs, with at least 6.5 million obtained per sample. Total RNA was extracted from PBMCs with Trizol reagent, with at least 5 micrograms obtained per sample. The percentages of naive CD45RAhigh/CD27high T cells were determined by flow cytometry on a PBMC aliquot from every donor. The origin of this receptor is a man aged 30 to 39 in good health. Sequencing used blood. This chain is built from TRBV5-5 and TRBJ1-5, and TRBD1 may be the D gene, going by 5 matching bases. The DNA sequence follows: TGTGCCAGCAGCTTTACCCCCAGTGGGGGGAGCAATCAGCCCCAGCATTTT. Its protein is CASSFTPSGGSNQPQHF.